These T cell receptor beta chains were read from a single sample in a study of blood T cells in healthy people across ages. TCRdb reprocessed the 5' RACE reads with MiXCR, giving one entry per CDR3 protein. The sample gives 1.5 million to 2 million distinct CDR3 sequences, just under 50% of which show up once; more than 2% is in the top ten. What was sequenced was blood. The receptor source for this set is a woman aged 40 to 49 in good health. Each CDR3 is given with its conserved first and last residue. Fields, in order: J gene, D gene, clone size, V gene, CDR3 protein, CDR3 DNA. D genes are given only for firm matches. A clone size is listed for some rows: how often the clone was seen (once, few, many), or a class if it is expanded.

>TRBJ2-5|.|.|TRBV29-1
CSVLHTLETQYF
TGCAGCGTTTTACATACCCTGGAGACCCAGTACTTC
>TRBJ2-2|TRBD2|.|TRBV6-4
CASRGGADTGELFF
TGTGCCTCTCGCGGGGGGGCCGACACCGGGGAGCTGTTTTTT
>TRBJ2-1|.|few|TRBV18
CASSPLRFADGHIEQFF
TGTGCCAGCTCACCACTTAGGTTCGCGGACGGACATATAGAGCAGTTCTTC
>TRBJ2-5|.|few|TRBV5-1
CASSLGQALTAQETQYF
TGCGCCAGCAGCTTGGGACAGGCCCTCACGGCCCAAGAGACCCAGTACTTC
>TRBJ2-1|TRBD2|once|TRBV5-1
CTSSLSSGEAYNEQFF
TGCACCAGCAGCTTGAGTAGCGGGGAGGCCTACAATGAGCAGTTCTTC
>TRBJ2-2|.|.|TRBV28
CASTFSSVDKDTGELFF
TGTGCCAGCACCTTCTCATCGGTAGACAAGGACACCGGGGAGCTGTTTTTT
>TRBJ2-3|.|.|TRBV9
CASSPSSSWQYF
TGTGCCAGCAGCCCGAGTAGCTCCTGGCAGTATTTT
>TRBJ2-7|.|.|TRBV4-3
CASSQVRGFAVDEQYF
TGCGCCAGCAGCCAAGTTCGGGGCTTCGCGGTGGACGAGCAGTACTTC
>TRBJ2-6|.|.|TRBV27
CASSFGGPLSGANVLTF
TGTGCCAGCAGTTTTGGGGGGCCCCTCTCTGGGGCCAACGTCCTGACTTTC
>TRBJ2-4|TRBD1|.|TRBV9
CASSPGRGRLVGAKNIQYF
TGTGCCAGCAGCCCCGGCAGGGGGCGCTTGGTGGGAGCCAAAAACATTCAGTACTTC
>TRBJ2-1|TRBD1|.|TRBV4-3
CASSQEYRGIYNEQFF
TGCGCCAGCAGCCAAGAGTACAGGGGTATATACAATGAGCAGTTCTTC
>TRBJ2-1|.|few|TRBV4-1
CASSQETGLGHEQFF
TGCGCCAGCAGTCAAGAAACGGGACTGGGCCATGAGCAGTTCTTC
>TRBJ1-1|TRBD1|.|TRBV20-1
CSAGGTGGGGSTEAFF
TGCAGTGCTGGAGGGACAGGGGGGGGTGGAAGCACTGAAGCTTTCTTT
>TRBJ2-7|.|.|TRBV2
CASSEALQGSYEQYF
TGTGCCAGCAGTGAAGCGCTTCAGGGCTCCTACGAGCAGTACTTC
>TRBJ2-5|TRBD2|.|TRBV9
CASSGRTSFIQETQYF
TGTGCCAGCAGCGGGCGGACTAGCTTCATTCAAGAGACCCAGTACTTC
>TRBJ1-2|.|.|TRBV28
CAILGQDYGYTF
TGTGCCATCCTGGGGCAGGACTATGGCTACACCTTC
>TRBJ1-2|.|.|TRBV6-5
CATLPSGGNYGYTF
TGTGCCACCCTACCCAGTGGGGGCAACTATGGCTACACCTTC
>TRBJ2-1|TRBD2|.|TRBV5-1
CAGSTGLAAYNEQFF
TGCGCCGGCAGTACGGGACTAGCGGCATACAATGAGCAGTTCTTC
>TRBJ2-1|TRBD2|.|TRBV7-6
CASSRVGASGAYNEQFF
TGTGCCAGCAGCCGGGTCGGGGCTAGCGGGGCCTACAATGAGCAGTTCTTC
>TRBJ1-5|TRBD1|few|TRBV20-1
CSALGQGSNQPQHF
TGCAGTGCCTTGGGACAGGGAAGCAATCAGCCCCAGCATTTT
>TRBJ2-3|TRBD2|.|TRBV5-1
CASSLVFGTSGTTDTQYF
TGCGCCAGCAGCTTGGTATTTGGGACTAGCGGGACCACAGATACGCAGTATTTT
>TRBJ1-4|.|once|TRBV6-2/TRBV6-3
CASSYGLPTEKLFF
TGTGCCAGCAGTTACGGGCTGCCGACTGAAAAACTGTTTTTT
>TRBJ2-3|TRBD1|few|TRBV7-2
CASSQRTGLDTQYF
TGTGCCAGCAGCCAACGGACAGGGCTCGATACGCAGTATTTT
>TRBJ1-4|.|once|TRBV7-6
CASSLMRGSGPNEKLFF
TGTGCCAGCAGCCTAATGCGGGGTAGTGGGCCTAATGAAAAACTGTTTTTT
>TRBJ2-1|.|.|TRBV7-2
CASSPGAQTYNEQFF
TGTGCCAGCAGTCCAGGGGCGCAGACCTACAATGAGCAGTTCTTC
>TRBJ2-7|.|few|TRBV20-1
CSARVGIDEQYF
TGCAGTGCTAGAGTGGGTATCGACGAGCAGTACTTC
>TRBJ1-5|.|.|TRBV20-1
CSASAGGGQPQHF
TGCAGTGCTAGTGCCGGGGGCGGGCAGCCCCAGCATTTT
>TRBJ2-1|TRBD2|.|TRBV12-3/TRBV12-4
CASSPAGGDNEQFF
TGTGCCAGCAGTCCGGCGGGGGGAGACAATGAGCAGTTCTTC
>TRBJ2-7|.|few|TRBV20-1
CSASKAISYEQYF
TGCAGTGCTAGTAAGGCCATTTCCTACGAGCAGTACTTC
>TRBJ2-3|TRBD2|.|TRBV2
CAPGRAGGYTDTQYF
TGTGCCCCCGGGAGAGCGGGGGGATACACAGATACGCAGTATTTT